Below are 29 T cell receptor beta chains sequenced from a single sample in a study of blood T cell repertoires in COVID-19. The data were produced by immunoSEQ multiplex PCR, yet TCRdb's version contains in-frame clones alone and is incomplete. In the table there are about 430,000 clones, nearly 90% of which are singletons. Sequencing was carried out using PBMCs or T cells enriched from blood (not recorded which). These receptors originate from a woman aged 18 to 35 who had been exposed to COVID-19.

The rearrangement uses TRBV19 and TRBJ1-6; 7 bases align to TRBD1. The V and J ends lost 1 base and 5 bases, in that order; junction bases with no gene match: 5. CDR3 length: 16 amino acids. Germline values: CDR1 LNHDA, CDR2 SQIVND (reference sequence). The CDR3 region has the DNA TGTGCCAGTAGTATAGTGTTCCAGGGGGATAATTCACCCCTCCACTTT. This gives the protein CASSIVFQGDNSPLHF.

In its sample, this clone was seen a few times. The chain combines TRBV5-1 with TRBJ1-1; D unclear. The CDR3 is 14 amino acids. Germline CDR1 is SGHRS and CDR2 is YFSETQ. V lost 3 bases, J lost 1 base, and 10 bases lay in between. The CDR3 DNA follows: TGCGCCAGCAGCTCCTCGGGGTGGAACACTGAAGCTTTCTTT. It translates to CASSSSGWNTEAFF.

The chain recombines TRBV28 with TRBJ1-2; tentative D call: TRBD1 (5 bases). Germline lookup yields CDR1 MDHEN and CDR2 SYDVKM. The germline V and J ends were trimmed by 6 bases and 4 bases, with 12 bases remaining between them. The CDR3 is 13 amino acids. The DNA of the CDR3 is TGTGCCAGCAGCCCGGACAAAGTCTATGGCTACACCTTC. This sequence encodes CASSPDKVYGYTF.

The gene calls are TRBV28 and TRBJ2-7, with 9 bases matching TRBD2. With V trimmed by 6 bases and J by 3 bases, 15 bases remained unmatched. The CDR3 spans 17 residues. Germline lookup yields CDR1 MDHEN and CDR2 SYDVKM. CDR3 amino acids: CASRASAGGSLGYEQYF. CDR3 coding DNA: TGTGCCAGCAGGGCCTCGGCGGGGGGGTCCTTGGGCTACGAGCAGTACTTC.

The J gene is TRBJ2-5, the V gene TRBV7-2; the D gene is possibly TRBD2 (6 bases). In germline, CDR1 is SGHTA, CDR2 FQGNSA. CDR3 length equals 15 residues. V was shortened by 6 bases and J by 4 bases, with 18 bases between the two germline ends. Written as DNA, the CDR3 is TGTGCCAGCAGTTCCCCACTCGGGGGATTAGAGACCCAGTACTTC. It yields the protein CASSSPLGGLETQYF. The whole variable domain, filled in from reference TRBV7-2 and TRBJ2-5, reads GAGVSQSPSNKVTEKGKDVELRCDPISGHTALYWYRQSLGQGLEFLIYFQGNSAPDKSGLPSDRFSAERTGGSVSTLTIQRTQQEDSAVYLCASSSPLGGLETQYFGPGTRLLVL.

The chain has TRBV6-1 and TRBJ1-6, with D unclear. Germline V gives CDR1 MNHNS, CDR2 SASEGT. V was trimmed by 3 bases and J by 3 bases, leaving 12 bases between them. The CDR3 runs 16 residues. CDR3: CASSDLGRYYNSPLHF. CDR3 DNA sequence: TGTGCCAGCAGTGACCTGGGCCGATACTATAATTCACCCCTCCACTTT.

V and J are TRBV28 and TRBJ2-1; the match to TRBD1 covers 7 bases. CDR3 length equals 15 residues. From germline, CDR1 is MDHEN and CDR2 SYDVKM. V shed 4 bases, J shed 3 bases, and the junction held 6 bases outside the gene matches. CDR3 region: CASSSGTVNYNEQFF. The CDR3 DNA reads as TGTGCCAGCAGTTCCGGGACAGTTAACTACAATGAGCAGTTCTTC.

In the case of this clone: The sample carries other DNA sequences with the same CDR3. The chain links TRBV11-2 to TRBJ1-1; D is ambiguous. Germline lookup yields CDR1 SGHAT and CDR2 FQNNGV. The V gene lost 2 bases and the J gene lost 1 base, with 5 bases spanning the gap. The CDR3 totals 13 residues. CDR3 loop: CASSLSRNTEAFF. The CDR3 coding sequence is TGTGCCAGCAGCTTAAGCCGGAACACTGAAGCTTTCTTT.

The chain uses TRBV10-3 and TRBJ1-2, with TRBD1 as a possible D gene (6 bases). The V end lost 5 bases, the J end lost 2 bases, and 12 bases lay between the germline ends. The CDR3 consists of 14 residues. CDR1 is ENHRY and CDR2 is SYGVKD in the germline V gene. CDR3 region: CAISRQEMNYGYTF. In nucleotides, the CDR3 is TGTGCCATCAGTCGACAGGAGATGAACTATGGCTACACCTTC.

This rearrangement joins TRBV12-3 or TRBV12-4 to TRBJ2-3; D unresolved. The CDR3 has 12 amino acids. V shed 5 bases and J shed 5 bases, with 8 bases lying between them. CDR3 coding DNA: TGTGCCAGCAGTATGATCGGAGATACGCAGTATTTT. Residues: CASSMIGDTQYF.

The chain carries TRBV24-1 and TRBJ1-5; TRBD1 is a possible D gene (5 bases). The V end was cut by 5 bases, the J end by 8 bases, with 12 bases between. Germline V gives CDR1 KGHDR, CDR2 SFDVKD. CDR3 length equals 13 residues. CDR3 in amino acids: CATSGGGLEPQHF. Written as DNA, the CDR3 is TGTGCCACCAGTGGTGGGGGACTGGAGCCCCAGCATTTT.

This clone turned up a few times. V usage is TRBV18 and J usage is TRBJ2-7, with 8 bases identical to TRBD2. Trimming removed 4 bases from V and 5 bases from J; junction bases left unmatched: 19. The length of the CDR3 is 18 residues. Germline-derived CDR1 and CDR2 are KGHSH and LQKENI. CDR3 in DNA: TGTGCCAGCTCACTAGACGGGGGGACTAGGAGACCTACGGACGAGCAGTACTTC. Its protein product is CASSLDGGTRRPTDEQYF.

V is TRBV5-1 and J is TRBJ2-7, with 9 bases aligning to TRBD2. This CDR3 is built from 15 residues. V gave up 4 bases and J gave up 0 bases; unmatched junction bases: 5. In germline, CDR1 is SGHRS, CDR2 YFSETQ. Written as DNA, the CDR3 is TGCGCCAGCAGCCCGGGACTAGCTACCTCCTACGAGCAGTACTTC. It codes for CASSPGLATSYEQYF.

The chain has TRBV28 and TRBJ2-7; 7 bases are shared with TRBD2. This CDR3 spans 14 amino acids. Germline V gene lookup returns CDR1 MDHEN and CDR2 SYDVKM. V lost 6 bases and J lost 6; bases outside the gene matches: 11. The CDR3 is CASRGGSVVSEQYF. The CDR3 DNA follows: TGTGCCAGCAGGGGAGGGAGCGTAGTCAGCGAGCAGTACTTC.

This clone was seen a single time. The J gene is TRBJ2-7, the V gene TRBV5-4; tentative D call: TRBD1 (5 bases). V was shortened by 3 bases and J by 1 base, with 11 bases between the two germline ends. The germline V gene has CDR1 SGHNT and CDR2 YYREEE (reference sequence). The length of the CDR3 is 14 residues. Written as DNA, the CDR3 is TGTGCCAGCAGCTGGAAAGGGGTTTCCTACGAGCAGTACTTC. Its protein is CASSWKGVSYEQYF.

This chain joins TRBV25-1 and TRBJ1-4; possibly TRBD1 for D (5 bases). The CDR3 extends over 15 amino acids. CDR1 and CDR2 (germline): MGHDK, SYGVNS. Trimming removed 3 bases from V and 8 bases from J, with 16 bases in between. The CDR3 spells CASSDAQGLGEKLFF. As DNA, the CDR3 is TGTGCCAGCAGTGACGCCCAGGGCCTTGGCGAAAAACTGTTTTTT.

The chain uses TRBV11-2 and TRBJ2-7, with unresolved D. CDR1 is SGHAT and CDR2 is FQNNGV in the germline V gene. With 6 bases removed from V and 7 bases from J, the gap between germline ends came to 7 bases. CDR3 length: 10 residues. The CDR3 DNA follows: TGTGCCAGCAGTCTGGAGGAGCAGTACTTC. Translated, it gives CASSLEEQYF.

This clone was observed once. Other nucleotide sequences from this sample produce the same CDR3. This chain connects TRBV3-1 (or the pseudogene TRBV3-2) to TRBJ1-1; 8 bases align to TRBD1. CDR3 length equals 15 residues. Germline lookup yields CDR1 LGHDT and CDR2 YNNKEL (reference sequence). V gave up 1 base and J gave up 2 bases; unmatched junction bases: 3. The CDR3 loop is CASSQGTGLNTEAFF. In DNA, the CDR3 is TGTGCCAGCAGCCAAGGGACAGGGTTAAACACTGAAGCTTTCTTT.

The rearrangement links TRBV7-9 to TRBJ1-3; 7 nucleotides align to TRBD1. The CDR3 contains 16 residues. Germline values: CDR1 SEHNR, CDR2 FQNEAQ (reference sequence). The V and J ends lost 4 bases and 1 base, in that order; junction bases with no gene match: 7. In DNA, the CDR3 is TGTGCCAGCAGCTCTTACAGGGGCTCATCTGGAAACACCATATATTTT. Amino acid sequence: CASSSYRGSSGNTIYF. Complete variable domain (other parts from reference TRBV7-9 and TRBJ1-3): DTGVSQNPRHKITKRGQNVTFRCDPISEHNRLYWYRQTLGQGPEFLTYFQNEAQLEKSRLLSDRFSAERPKGSFSTLEIQRTEQGDSAMYLCASSSYRGSSGNTIYFGEGSWLTVV.

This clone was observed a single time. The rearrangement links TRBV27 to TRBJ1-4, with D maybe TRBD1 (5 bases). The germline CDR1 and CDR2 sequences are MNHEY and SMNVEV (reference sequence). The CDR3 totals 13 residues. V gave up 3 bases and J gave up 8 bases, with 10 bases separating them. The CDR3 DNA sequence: TGTGCCAGCAGTTTGGCAGGGCCCGAAAAACTGTTTTTT. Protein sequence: CASSLAGPEKLFF.

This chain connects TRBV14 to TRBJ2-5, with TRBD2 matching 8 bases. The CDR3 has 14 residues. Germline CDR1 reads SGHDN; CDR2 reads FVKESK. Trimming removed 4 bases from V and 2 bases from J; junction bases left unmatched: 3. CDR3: CASSLGLGQETQYF. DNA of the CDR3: TGTGCCAGCAGCCTGGGACTAGGGCAAGAGACCCAGTACTTC.

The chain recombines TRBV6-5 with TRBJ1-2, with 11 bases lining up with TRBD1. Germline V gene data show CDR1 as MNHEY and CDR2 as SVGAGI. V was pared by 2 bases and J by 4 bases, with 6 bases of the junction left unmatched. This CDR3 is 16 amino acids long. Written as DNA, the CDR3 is TGTGCCAGCAGTTACCTGGGACAGGGGGGTAGCTATGGCTACACCTTC. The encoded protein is CASSYLGQGGSYGYTF.

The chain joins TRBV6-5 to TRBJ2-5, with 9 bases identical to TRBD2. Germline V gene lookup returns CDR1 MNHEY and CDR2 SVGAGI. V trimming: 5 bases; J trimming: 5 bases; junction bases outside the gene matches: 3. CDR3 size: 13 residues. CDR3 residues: CASSRGGAETQYF. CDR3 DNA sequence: TGTGCCAGCAGTCGCGGGGGGGCGGAGACCCAGTACTTC.

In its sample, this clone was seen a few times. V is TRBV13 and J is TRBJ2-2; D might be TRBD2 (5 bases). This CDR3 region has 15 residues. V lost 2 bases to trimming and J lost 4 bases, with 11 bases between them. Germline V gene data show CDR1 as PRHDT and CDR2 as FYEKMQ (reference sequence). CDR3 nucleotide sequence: TGTGCCAGCAGCTTAAATCGGGGTCTCACCGGGGAGCTGTTTTTT. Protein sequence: CASSLNRGLTGELFF.

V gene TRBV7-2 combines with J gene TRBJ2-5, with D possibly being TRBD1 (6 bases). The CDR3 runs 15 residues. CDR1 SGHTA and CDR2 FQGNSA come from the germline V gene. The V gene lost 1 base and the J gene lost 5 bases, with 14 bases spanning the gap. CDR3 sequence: CASSLVTGPQETQYF. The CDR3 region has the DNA TGTGCCAGCAGCTTAGTGACAGGACCCCAGGAGACCCAGTACTTC.

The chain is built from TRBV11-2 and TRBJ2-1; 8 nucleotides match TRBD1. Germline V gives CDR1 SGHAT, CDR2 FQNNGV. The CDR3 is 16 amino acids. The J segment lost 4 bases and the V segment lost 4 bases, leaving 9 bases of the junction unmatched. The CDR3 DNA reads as TGTGCCAGCAGCTCCATCGGACAGGGTCGGTACAATGAGCAGTTCTTC. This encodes CASSSIGQGRYNEQFF.

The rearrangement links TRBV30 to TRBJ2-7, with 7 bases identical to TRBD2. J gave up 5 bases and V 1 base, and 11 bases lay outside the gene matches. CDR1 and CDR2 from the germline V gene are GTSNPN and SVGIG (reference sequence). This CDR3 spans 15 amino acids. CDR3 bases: TGTGCCTGGAGTGCCCTGGGGGAAGGGAGGGACGAGCAGTACTTC. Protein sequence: CAWSALGEGRDEQYF.

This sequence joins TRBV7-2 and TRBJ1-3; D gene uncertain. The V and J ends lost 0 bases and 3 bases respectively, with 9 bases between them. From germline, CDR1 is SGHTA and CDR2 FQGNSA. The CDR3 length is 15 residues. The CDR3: CASSLASQRGNTIYF. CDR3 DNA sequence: TGTGCCAGCAGCTTAGCTTCCCAGCGTGGAAACACCATATATTTT.

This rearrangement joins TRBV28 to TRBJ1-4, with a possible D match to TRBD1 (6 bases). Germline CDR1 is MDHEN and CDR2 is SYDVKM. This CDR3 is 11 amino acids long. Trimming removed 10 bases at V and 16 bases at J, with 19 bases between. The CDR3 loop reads CATWGPDHRFF. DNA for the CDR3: TGTGCCACCTGGGGGCCGGACCATCGGTTTTTT.